The rows below give T cell receptor beta chains drawn from one sample of a study of T-cell reconstitution after alpha-beta-depleted transplantation in children. Each CDR3 protein is one row after TCRdb ran MiXCR on the PCR reads. The sample includes approximately 400,000 distinct CDR3 sequences, roughly 15% seen only once; the top ten take under 30%. Sequencing was performed on PBMCs, mostly from graft donor cells, taken 360 days after TCRalphabeta/CD19-depleted stem cell transplant. The receptors originated from a boy in the first two years of life who had a stem cell transplant for Wiskott-Aldrich syndrome, so the T cells may come from the graft donor. The CDR3 runs from the conserved cysteine through the conserved F or W.

j_gene: TRBJ2-3; v_gene: TRBV18; CDR3aa: CASSPPSGTPSTDTQYF
j_gene: TRBJ1-2; v_gene: TRBV15; CDR3aa: CATSHGDMVNYGYTF
j_gene: TRBJ2-7; v_gene: TRBV4-3; CDR3aa: CASSQAPTTAGYEQYF
j_gene: TRBJ2-3; v_gene: TRBV12-3/TRBV12-4; CDR3aa: CASSPRQVTDTQYF
j_gene: TRBJ2-5; v_gene: TRBV5-1; CDR3aa: CASSLSKGLVQETQYF
j_gene: TRBJ2-2; v_gene: TRBV20-1; CDR3aa: CSASSRGTGELFF
j_gene: TRBJ2-1; v_gene: TRBV4-1; CDR3aa: CASSQDGTSQYNEQFF
j_gene: TRBJ2-5; v_gene: TRBV20-1; CDR3aa: CSAYRAAGETQYF
j_gene: TRBJ2-3; v_gene: TRBV20-1; CDR3aa: CSAYLAGSTDTQYF
j_gene: TRBJ1-3; v_gene: TRBV2; CDR3aa: CAIVRVSGNTIYF
j_gene: TRBJ2-2; v_gene: TRBV20-1; CDR3aa: CSARDRLARATGELFF
j_gene: TRBJ2-1; v_gene: TRBV3-1; CDR3aa: CASSRRAGIYNEQFF
j_gene: TRBJ2-4; v_gene: TRBV28; CDR3aa: CASSLSSGPMAKNIQYF
j_gene: TRBJ2-1; v_gene: TRBV12-3/TRBV12-4; CDR3aa: CASSWTSGPYGEQLF
j_gene: TRBJ1-1; v_gene: TRBV18; CDR3aa: CASSPLHLTGTTEAFF
j_gene: TRBJ2-5; v_gene: TRBV7-8; CDR3aa: CASSLRRTGTSGRLKETQYF
j_gene: TRBJ2-4; v_gene: TRBV20-1; CDR3aa: CSAGDSLKNIQYF
j_gene: TRBJ1-5; v_gene: TRBV27; CDR3aa: CASSYRGNQPQHF
j_gene: TRBJ2-1; v_gene: TRBV4-2; CDR3aa: CASSQFTGPSMVSYNEQFF
j_gene: TRBJ2-3; v_gene: TRBV20-1; CDR3aa: CSARPSGRLTRGPPDTQYF
j_gene: TRBJ2-7; v_gene: TRBV20-1; CDR3aa: CSAWPGRAYEQYF
j_gene: TRBJ1-1; v_gene: TRBV5-1; CDR3aa: CASRAGDNTEAFF
j_gene: TRBJ1-5; v_gene: TRBV2; CDR3aa: CASSGVGGRQPQHF
j_gene: TRBJ1-2; v_gene: TRBV20-1; CDR3aa: CSASIYGTAGGGYTF
j_gene: TRBJ1-6; v_gene: TRBV7-2; CDR3aa: CASSLAVRRTYNSPLHF
j_gene: TRBJ2-3; v_gene: TRBV6-2/TRBV6-3; CDR3aa: CASSSKGRTSGRPDTQYF
j_gene: TRBJ1-5; v_gene: TRBV20-1; CDR3aa: CSARGDTGRANQPQHF
j_gene: TRBJ2-2; v_gene: TRBV7-9; CDR3aa: CAIERRRERNTGELFF
j_gene: TRBJ2-7; v_gene: TRBV10-3; CDR3aa: CAIRSLGLSSYEQYF
j_gene: TRBJ2-7; v_gene: TRBV11-2; CDR3aa: CASSLASQFLSYEQYF
j_gene: TRBJ2-5; v_gene: TRBV12-3/TRBV12-4; CDR3aa: CASSLGTSGTKETQYF
j_gene: TRBJ2-1; v_gene: TRBV7-2; CDR3aa: CASSLARRSSYNEQFF
j_gene: TRBJ1-6; v_gene: TRBV7-9; CDR3aa: CASSLAPRSFYNSPLHF
j_gene: TRBJ1-1; v_gene: TRBV12-3/TRBV12-4; CDR3aa: CASSSRNTEAFF
j_gene: TRBJ2-7; v_gene: TRBV12-3/TRBV12-4; CDR3aa: CASSAERYEQYF
j_gene: TRBJ2-7; v_gene: TRBV3-1; CDR3aa: CASSQAKRAYEQYF
j_gene: TRBJ2-2; v_gene: TRBV5-6; CDR3aa: CASSQPKAGELFF
j_gene: TRBJ2-1; v_gene: TRBV7-8; CDR3aa: CASSISGGVGDNEQFF
j_gene: TRBJ2-7; v_gene: TRBV20-1; CDR3aa: CSGRKGSYEQYF
j_gene: TRBJ2-1; v_gene: TRBV4-1; CDR3aa: CASSQGMVYNEQFF
j_gene: TRBJ2-7; v_gene: TRBV7-9; CDR3aa: CASSRTSGRDSYEQYF
j_gene: TRBJ2-7; v_gene: TRBV10-2; CDR3aa: CASSDGTSGSYEQYF
j_gene: TRBJ2-7; v_gene: TRBV6-1; CDR3aa: CASRSFGTGRYEQYF
j_gene: TRBJ2-7; v_gene: TRBV4-3; CDR3aa: CASSHRRDAYEQYF
j_gene: TRBJ2-4; v_gene: TRBV10-3; CDR3aa: CAISASLAKNIQYF
j_gene: TRBJ2-3; v_gene: TRBV6-2/TRBV6-3; CDR3aa: CASSISTGTDTQYF
j_gene: TRBJ2-4; v_gene: TRBV2; CDR3aa: CASLDTGGKENIQYF
j_gene: TRBJ2-7; v_gene: TRBV20-1; CDR3aa: CSARGLAGGQYEQYF
j_gene: TRBJ1-2; v_gene: TRBV25-1; CDR3aa: CASRTGRGYTF
j_gene: TRBJ2-5; v_gene: TRBV15; CDR3aa: CATSRDGGQGKETQYF
j_gene: TRBJ2-5; v_gene: TRBV29-1; CDR3aa: CSDTETGGETQYF
j_gene: TRBJ2-1; v_gene: TRBV10-2; CDR3aa: CASRDPWSNEQFF
j_gene: TRBJ2-1; v_gene: TRBV24-1; CDR3aa: CATSDFPTNNEQFF
j_gene: TRBJ2-5; v_gene: TRBV14; CDR3aa: CASSQDIHQETQYF
j_gene: TRBJ2-2; v_gene: TRBV10-3; CDR3aa: CAISGLAGLTGELFF
j_gene: TRBJ2-2; v_gene: TRBV20-1; CDR3aa: CSAIFSNTGELFF
j_gene: TRBJ2-3; v_gene: TRBV5-1; CDR3aa: CASSLDGQASTDTQYF
j_gene: TRBJ1-1; v_gene: TRBV2; CDR3aa: CASLSARQGGAFF
j_gene: TRBJ2-5; v_gene: TRBV15; CDR3aa: CATSRARRETQYF
j_gene: TRBJ2-7; v_gene: TRBV7-8; CDR3aa: CASSLIGFHEQYF